These 19 T cell receptor beta chains were all obtained from the same sample, sequenced in a study of blood T cell repertoires in COVID-19. Sequencing used immunoSEQ multiplex PCR; TCRdb keeps in-frame clones, though not all of them. Of about 270,000 clones listed, more than 80% are singletons. Sequenced material: PBMCs or T cells enriched from blood (not recorded which). Every receptor here comes from a woman between 18 and 29 years old who had recovered from COVID-19.

The J gene is TRBJ1-5, the V gene TRBV6-5; D remains ambiguous. The length of the CDR3 is 15 residues. The germline V gene encodes CDR1 MNHEY and CDR2 SVGAGI. V shed 2 bases and J shed 1 base, with 9 bases lying between them. Here the CDR3 reads CASSYGRGSNQPQHF. The CDR3 nucleotides read TGTGCCAGCAGTTACGGACGAGGGAGCAATCAGCCCCAGCATTTT.

The chain employs TRBV5-1 and TRBJ1-1; D remains unclear. The ends were cut back, 1 base at V and 0 bases at J, with 7 bases in the middle. CDR3 length: 14 residues. Germline assignment: CDR1 SGHRS and CDR2 YFSETQ. CDR3 sequence (DNA): TGCGCCAGCAGCTTGACGCAGGTGAACACTGAAGCTTTCTTT. Residues: CASSLTQVNTEAFF.

The J gene is TRBJ1-1, the V gene TRBV6-5; D is undetermined. V lost 2 bases and J 0 bases, leaving 10 bases between the germline ends. CDR1 is MNHEY, CDR2 SVGAGI, per germline. The CDR3 sequence is 15 residues long. CDR3 DNA: TGTGCCAGCAGTTACGGCGGTAAGCTGAACACTGAAGCTTTCTTT. This gives the protein CASSYGGKLNTEAFF.

V is TRBV10-1 and J is TRBJ2-3, with 9 bases aligning to TRBD2. The J segment lost 2 bases and the V segment lost 4 bases, leaving 10 bases of the junction unmatched. This CDR3 has 17 amino acids. Per germline, CDR1 WNHNN and CDR2 SYGVQD (reference sequence). DNA for the CDR3: TGCGCCAGCAGTGGATTTCTAGCGGGGCCCTCCACAGATACGCAGTATTTT. It translates to CASSGFLAGPSTDTQYF.

The chain recombines TRBV10-2 with TRBJ1-1; 7 nucleotides match TRBD1. The length of the CDR3 is 14 residues. Per germline, CDR1 WSHSY and CDR2 SAAADI. The V and J ends lost 2 bases and 11 bases, in that order; junction bases with no gene match: 11. CDR3 amino acids: CASSEVAPGGIAFF. The CDR3 nucleotides are TGCGCCAGCAGTGAGGTTGCCCCAGGGGGGATTGCTTTCTTT.

This chain connects TRBV28 to TRBJ1-1; D ambiguous. The CDR3 length is 15 residues. V gave up 6 bases and J gave up 0 bases, with 14 bases separating them. Germline CDR1 is MDHEN and CDR2 is SYDVKM. CDR3 sequence reads: CASREARTMNTEAFF. CDR3 sequence (DNA): TGTGCCAGCAGGGAGGCTCGGACCATGAACACTGAAGCTTTCTTT.

CDR3 sequence reads: CASTTSWRGGRETQYF. CDR3 in DNA: TGTGCCAGCACTACCTCCTGGCGGGGGGGACGAGAGACCCAGTACTTC. J is TRBJ2-5 and V is TRBV3-1 (or the pseudogene TRBV3-2); 9 positions agree with TRBD2. V lost 7 bases, J lost 4 bases, and 13 bases stayed unmatched. Looked up from germline, CDR1 is LGHDT and CDR2 is YNNKEL (reference sequence). The length of the CDR3 is 16 residues.

The J gene is TRBJ2-7, the V gene TRBV28; perhaps TRBD2 as D (8 bases). Germline values: CDR1 MDHEN, CDR2 SYDVKM. Trimming shortened V by 4 bases and J by 7 bases, and 20 bases separated the two germline ends. The CDR3 totals 15 residues. The CDR3 spells CASSYTGVIAGEQYF. In DNA, the CDR3 is TGTGCCAGCAGTTATACAGGGGTTATAGCGGGGGAGCAGTACTTC.

J is TRBJ2-7 and V is TRBV11-3; D is undetermined. Trimming stripped 1 base from V and 7 bases from J, with 11 bases between. In germline, CDR1 is SGHNT, CDR2 YENEEA. This CDR3 has 13 amino acids. In nucleotides, the CDR3 is TGTGCCAGCAGCTTAGGTGGGCTGGAAGAGCAGTACTTC. Protein product: CASSLGGLEEQYF.

V gene TRBV28 combines with J gene TRBJ1-2; the D gene is possibly TRBD1 (6 bases). The CDR3 is 14 residues long. V lost 5 bases, J lost 8 bases, and 18 bases lay in between. Germline lookup yields CDR1 MDHEN and CDR2 SYDVKM. CDR3 loop: CASSDRGGARGYTF. The CDR3 coding sequence is TGTGCCAGCAGTGACCGGGGGGGCGCTCGAGGCTACACCTTC.

J is TRBJ2-7 and V is TRBV19, with unresolved D. The V gene lost 5 bases and the J gene lost 2 bases, with 4 bases spanning the gap. The CDR3 consists of 11 residues. Germline V lookup: CDR1 LNHDA, CDR2 SQIVND (reference sequence). The CDR3 DNA reads as TGTGCCAGTAGTGAGGCCTACGAGCAGTACTTC. The encoded protein is CASSEAYEQYF.

The chain employs TRBV15 and TRBJ1-6; weak D call: TRBD1 (6 bases). Germline V lookup: CDR1 LNHNV, CDR2 YYDKDF (reference sequence). Trimming pared 0 bases from V and 4 bases from J, leaving 7 bases between. The CDR3 has 15 residues. The CDR3 here is CATSRDGQYNSPLHF. CDR3 sequence (DNA): TGTGCCACCAGCAGAGATGGACAGTATAATTCACCCCTCCACTTT.

The table lists this clone with a count of one. This rearrangement joins TRBV19 to TRBJ2-2, with a tentative D call TRBD2 (7 bases). CDR1 and CDR2 (germline): LNHDA, SQIVND (reference sequence). V was pared by 5 bases and J by 2 bases, with 21 bases between. The CDR3 has 18 amino acids. The CDR3 is CASSPLVRGGSNTGELFF. The CDR3 nucleotides read TGTGCCAGTAGTCCCCTAGTTAGGGGGGGCTCAAACACCGGGGAGCTGTTTTTT.

The DNA for the CDR3 is TGCGCCAGCAGCCAAGTAATCAGCACTAGCGGGGCCAACGGGGAGCAGTTCTTC. Its translation: CASSQVISTSGANGEQFF. The rearrangement joins TRBV4-1 to TRBJ2-1; TRBD2 agrees at 10 bases. CDR1 MGHRA and CDR2 YSYEKL come from the germline V gene. CDR3 length: 18 amino acids. J lost 10 bases, V lost 1 base, and 16 bases had no gene match.

The V gene is TRBV30, the J gene TRBJ2-5; 7 nucleotides match TRBD1. J was trimmed by 8 bases and V by 1 base; bases with no gene match: 10. Germline values: CDR1 GTSNPN, CDR2 SVGIG (reference sequence). The CDR3 consists of 14 residues. The DNA for the CDR3 is TGTGCCTGGAGTGGAGACAGGGCTCTTAGAACCCAGTACTTC. Its translation is CAWSGDRALRTQYF. The full variable domain, with the rest looked up from reference TRBV30 and TRBJ2-5, is SQTIHQWPATLVQPVGSPLSLECTVEGTSNPNLYWYRQAAGRGLQLLFYSVGIGQISSEVPQNLSASRPQDRQFILSSKKLLLSDSGFYLCAWSGDRALRTQYFGPGTRLLVL.

V and J are TRBV5-1 and TRBJ1-4; 8 bases are shared with TRBD1. The ends lost 4 bases at V and 7 bases at J; junction bases unmatched: 6. CDR3 length: 14 amino acids. Per germline, CDR1 SGHRS and CDR2 YFSETQ. The CDR3 nucleotides read TGCGCCAGCAGCCCCGACAGGGGAGGTGAAAAACTGTTTTTT. Translated: CASSPDRGGEKLFF.

CDR3 in amino acids: CASSGGTGGKSYNSPLHF. The CDR3 DNA is TGTGCCAGCAGCGGAGGGACAGGGGGTAAATCCTATAATTCACCCCTCCACTTT. This sequence joins TRBV5-5 and TRBJ1-6, with 11 bases fitting TRBD1. V dropped 4 bases and J dropped 1; count of bases not matched to a gene: 7. The CDR3 runs to 18 residues. Per the germline V gene, CDR1 is SGHKS and CDR2 is YYEKEE (reference sequence).

V is TRBV10-3 and J is TRBJ2-2; 11 bases line up with TRBD1. CDR3 size: 16 residues. V lost 5 bases and J lost 5; bases outside the gene matches: 7. The germline CDR1 and CDR2 sequences are ENHRY and SYGVKD. The CDR3 sequence: CAISQVGTGGTGELFF. The CDR3 bases are TGTGCCATCAGTCAAGTAGGGACAGGGGGGACCGGGGAGCTGTTTTTT.

J is TRBJ1-1 and V is TRBV5-4; no firm D call. Germline V gives CDR1 SGHNT, CDR2 YYREEE (reference sequence). The length of the CDR3 is 13 residues. V lost 5 bases and J lost 0, with 8 bases in between. The CDR3 DNA follows: TGTGCCAGCAGTTCTTTCGTGAACACTGAAGCTTTCTTT. Translated: CASSSFVNTEAFF.